The 24 T cell receptor beta chains in this list originate from one sample, sequenced in a study of HIV-infected patients and healthy controls. MiXCR was run by TCRdb on the 5' RACE reads, yielding one entry per CDR3 protein. Of about 70,000 distinct CDR3 sequences listed, about a sixth are singletons. Sequenced: CD4+ T cells from blood. The receptors come from a human donor in good health.

The chain combines TRBV5-5 with TRBJ2-1; D may be TRBD1 or TRBD2 (6 bases each). Trimming cost V 2 bases and J 6 bases, with 12 bases left between them. Germline-derived CDR1 and CDR2 are SGHKS and YYEKEE (reference sequence). The CDR3 has 14 residues. CDR3 in amino acids: CASSLGGPSNEQFF. DNA for the CDR3: TGTGCCAGCAGCTTAGGGGGGCCCTCCAATGAGCAGTTCTTC.

The rearrangement links TRBV16 to TRBJ1-5, with a tentative D call TRBD1 (5 bases). V was trimmed by 2 bases and J by 11 bases, leaving 22 bases between them. The CDR3 runs to 16 residues. Germline V CDR1 and CDR2: KGHSY, FQNENV. CDR3 loop: CASSQTRSAGGRTQHF. The CDR3 DNA sequence: TGTGCCAGCAGCCAAACCCGAAGTGCGGGGGGTAGGACCCAGCATTTT.

The J gene is TRBJ2-7, the V gene TRBV7-2, with D perhaps assigned TRBD1 or TRBD2 (5 bases each). V was pared by 2 bases and J by 1 base, with 9 bases between. The CDR3 loop spans 14 amino acids. Germline values: CDR1 SGHTA, CDR2 FQGNSA. The CDR3 sequence is CASSLTGTSYEQYF. The CDR3 DNA follows: TGTGCCAGCAGCTTAACCGGGACGTCCTACGAGCAGTACTTC.

This clonotype was recorded a few times. CDR3 protein: CASSRGVGTEAFF. The CDR3 DNA sequence: TGTGCCAGCAGCAGGGGTGTAGGGACTGAAGCTTTCTTT. V usage is TRBV7-7 and J usage is TRBJ1-1; a weak D match, TRBD1 (5 bases). The germline gives CDR1 SSHAT, CDR2 FNYEAQ (reference sequence). CDR3 size: 13 residues. V lost 5 bases and J lost 5, with 12 bases in between.

Ten or more counts support this clonotype. The genes are TRBV29-1 and TRBJ1-2, with no clear D. The CDR3 runs to 12 residues. CDR1 and CDR2 (germline): SQVTM, ANQGSEA. V lost 7 bases, J lost 8 bases, and 17 bases lay in between. CDR3 sequence reads: CSGAAGGRGYTF. Here the CDR3 DNA reads TGCAGCGGGGCAGCAGGCGGGCGAGGCTACACCTTC.

A few counts support this clonotype. The genes are TRBV2 and TRBJ2-5; 10 bases are a match to TRBD2. The CDR3 is 16 amino acids. Germline trimming cut 6 bases from V and 1 base from J; bases unmatched to any gene: 8. The germline gives CDR1 SNHLY, CDR2 FYNNEI. CDR3 bases: TGTGCCAGCAGGGAATTAGCGGGAGGTCGCCAAGAGACCCAGTACTTC. This encodes CASRELAGGRQETQYF.

The chain combines TRBV15 with TRBJ1-5, with TRBD1 as a possible D gene (6 bases). Germline CDR1 is LNHNV and CDR2 is YYDKDF (reference sequence). The V and J ends lost 5 bases and 4 bases respectively, with 15 bases between them. This CDR3 comprises 15 residues. This CDR3 is CATSVQGTRNQPQHF. The CDR3 coding sequence is TGTGCCACCAGCGTACAGGGTACTCGAAATCAGCCCCAGCATTTT.

Many counts were recorded for this clonotype. The CDR3 loop is CASRAGGDTQYF. The CDR3 DNA follows: TGTGCCAGTAGGGCGGGCGGAGATACGCAGTATTTT. The rearrangement links TRBV19 to TRBJ2-3; a possible D gene is TRBD2 (5 bases). There are 12 residues in the CDR3. Germline-derived CDR1 and CDR2 are LNHDA and SQIVND (reference sequence). V dropped 6 bases and J dropped 5 bases, with 9 bases sitting between them.

This chain connects TRBV4-2 to TRBJ2-1, with 10 bases fitting TRBD2. Germline CDR1 reads LGHNA; CDR2 reads YNFKEQ. V lost 4 bases, J lost 9 bases, and 15 bases stayed unmatched. The CDR3 length is 17 residues. The CDR3 DNA is TGTGCCAGCAGCCCTCGTTTTAGCGGGGGGCTGGGGGGTGAGCAGTTCTTC. Translating it yields CASSPRFSGGLGGEQFF.

As concerns this clonotype: The junction departs from germline at one end; a sequencing error may be responsible. The chain joins TRBV7-2 to TRBJ2-1; 10 bases fit TRBD2. CDR3 length equals 12 residues. Germline V gene sequence: CDR1 SGHTA, CDR2 FQGNSA. The CDR3 DNA reads TGTGCCAGCAGCCCTTTACTGGGACTAGCGCTCTTC. It encodes CASSPLLGLALF.

This rearrangement joins TRBV29-1 to TRBJ2-7, with TRBD1 identical over 8 bases. Germline CDR1 SQVTM, CDR2 ANQGSEA. J gave up 4 bases and V 7 bases, and 12 bases lay outside the gene matches. The CDR3 length is 14 residues. The CDR3 loop reads CSAKTPGGFYEQYF. The CDR3 bases are TGCAGCGCGAAAACCCCAGGGGGCTTTTACGAGCAGTACTTC.

This clonotype was seen repeatedly, ten times or more. The chain employs TRBV29-1 and TRBJ1-5; D not resolved. This CDR3 region has 12 residues. With 4 bases removed from V and 2 bases from J, the gap between germline ends came to 6 bases. Germline values: CDR1 SQVTM, CDR2 ANQGSEA. The CDR3 region is CSVGQRNQPQHF. In nucleotides, the CDR3 is TGCAGCGTTGGTCAGCGCAATCAGCCCCAGCATTTT.

The chain links TRBV6-1 to TRBJ2-5; D is possibly TRBD2 (7 bases). V dropped 6 bases and J dropped 3 bases, with 17 bases sitting between them. CDR1 is MNHNS and CDR2 is SASEGT in the germline V gene. The CDR3 loop spans 15 amino acids. CDR3 in DNA: TGTGCCAGCAGCCCCCGAGGGGGGGAAGAAGAGACCCAGTACTTC. Amino acid sequence: CASSPRGGEEETQYF.

A word on this clonotype: A much more abundant neighbour one base away suggests this may be a read error. The rearrangement joins TRBV7-2 to TRBJ2-3, with 8 nucleotides matching TRBD2. The CDR3 has 15 amino acids. V lost 5 bases, J lost 4 bases, and 8 bases stayed unmatched. Germline loops: CDR1 SGHTA, CDR2 FQGNSA. CDR3 DNA sequence: TGTGCCAGCAGCCCGGGACTAGGGGTTGCAGATACGCAGTATTTT. This encodes CASSPGLGVADTQYF.

This chain connects TRBV19 to TRBJ2-7; a possible D gene is TRBD2 (5 bases). The V gene's germline CDR1 is LNHDA and CDR2 SQIVND (reference sequence). The CDR3 is 16 amino acids. V was pared by 4 bases and J by 2 bases, with 18 bases between. Written as DNA, the CDR3 is TGTGCCAGTAGTAGGGTAGCGACCGGTGCCACCTACGAGCAGTACTTC. This codes for CASSRVATGATYEQYF.

This chain uses TRBV19 with TRBJ1-5; 8 bases are shared with TRBD1. CDR3 length: 16 residues. J lost 5 bases, V lost 7 bases, and 13 bases had no gene match. Germline lookup yields CDR1 LNHDA and CDR2 SQIVND (reference sequence). The CDR3 region has the DNA TGTGCCAGTAACCCCATGGGGACAGGCGGGTATCAGCCCCAGCATTTT. It yields the protein CASNPMGTGGYQPQHF.

This clonotype came up a few times. The genes are TRBV2 and TRBJ1-5, with a weak D call TRBD1 (5 bases). V gave up 4 bases and J gave up 3 bases, with 13 bases separating them. CDR3 length equals 15 residues. The germline V gene encodes CDR1 SNHLY and CDR2 FYNNEI. CDR3 amino acids: CASSVDSTYNQPQHF. CDR3 bases: TGTGCCAGCAGTGTCGACAGTACTTACAATCAGCCCCAGCATTTT.

This clonotype has at least ten counts. The chain carries TRBV4-2 and TRBJ2-5; D gene uncertain. CDR1 is LGHNA and CDR2 is YNFKEQ in the germline V gene. The CDR3 has 15 amino acids. Trimming cost V 0 bases and J 2 bases, with 10 bases left between them. In DNA form, the CDR3 reads TGTGCCAGCAGCCAAGATCCGGGCGGACAAGAGACCCAGTACTTC. Protein sequence: CASSQDPGGQETQYF.

This clonotype is medium-sized in the sample. The V and J genes are TRBV10-3 and TRBJ2-1, with 9 bases lining up with TRBD2. CDR3 size: 15 residues. CDR1 and CDR2 (germline): ENHRY, SYGVKD. The V and J ends lost 4 bases and 7 bases, in that order; junction bases with no gene match: 8. Written as DNA, the CDR3 is TGTGCCATCAGTGGCGAGGGACTAGCTGTGAATGAGCAGTTCTTC. Its protein product is CAISGEGLAVNEQFF.

V and J are TRBV29-1 and TRBJ1-2; D call uncertain. Trimming pared 4 bases from V and 0 bases from J, leaving 9 bases between. CDR1 is SQVTM, CDR2 ANQGSEA, per germline. This CDR3 has 13 residues. The CDR3 reads CSVGPKPNYGYTF. The CDR3 bases are TGCAGCGTTGGGCCAAAACCTAACTATGGCTACACCTTC.

This rearrangement joins TRBV7-2 to TRBJ1-2; D gene ambiguous. V dropped 1 base and J dropped 3 bases, with 6 bases sitting between them. The germline gives CDR1 SGHTA, CDR2 FQGNSA. The CDR3 contains 13 residues. The CDR3 nucleotides read TGTGCCAGCAGCTTAGACACTGACTATGGCTACACCTTC. Protein: CASSLDTDYGYTF.

The CDR3 loop reads CASSPIGGNTEAFF. CDR3 coding DNA: TGTGCCAGCTCACCAATCGGCGGAAACACTGAAGCTTTCTTT. The genes are TRBV18 and TRBJ1-1; D remains unclear. The V gene lost 2 bases and the J gene lost 2 bases, with 9 bases spanning the gap. Germline V gene data show CDR1 as KGHSH and CDR2 as LQKENI. The CDR3 has 14 amino acids.

This clonotype occurred many times. The V and J genes are TRBV11-3 and TRBJ2-1, with D maybe TRBD2 (6 bases). Per the germline V gene, CDR1 is SGHNT and CDR2 is YENEEA. The V end lost 8 bases, the J end lost 9 bases, and 20 bases lay between the germline ends. This CDR3 contains 14 residues. CDR3 residues: CASRVGGAGGEQFF. The CDR3 nucleotides are TGTGCCAGCCGCGTGGGGGGAGCAGGAGGTGAGCAGTTCTTC.

This clonotype has a handful of counts. The chain combines TRBV7-8 with TRBJ2-5, with unresolved D. The germline V and J ends were trimmed by 10 bases and 1 base, with 7 bases remaining between them. This CDR3 comprises 11 residues. Germline V gives CDR1 SGHVS, CDR2 FQNEAQ. CDR3: CATGTQETQYF. The CDR3 nucleotides are TGTGCCACCGGTACCCAAGAGACCCAGTACTTC.